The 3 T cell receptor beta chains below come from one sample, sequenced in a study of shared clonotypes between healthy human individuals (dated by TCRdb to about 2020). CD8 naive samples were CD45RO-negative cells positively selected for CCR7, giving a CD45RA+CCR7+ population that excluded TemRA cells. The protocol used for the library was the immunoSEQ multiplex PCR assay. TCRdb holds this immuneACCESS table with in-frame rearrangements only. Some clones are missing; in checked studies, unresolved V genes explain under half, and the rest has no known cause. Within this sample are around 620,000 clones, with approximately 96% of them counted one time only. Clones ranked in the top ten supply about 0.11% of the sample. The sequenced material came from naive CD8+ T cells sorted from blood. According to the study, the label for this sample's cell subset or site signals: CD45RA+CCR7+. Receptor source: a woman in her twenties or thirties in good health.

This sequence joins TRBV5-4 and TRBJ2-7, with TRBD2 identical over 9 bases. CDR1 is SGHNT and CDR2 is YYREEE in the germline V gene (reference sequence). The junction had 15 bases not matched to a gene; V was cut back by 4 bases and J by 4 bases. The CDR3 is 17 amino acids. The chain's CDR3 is CASSETRGGYGRYEQYF. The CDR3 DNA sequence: TGTGCCAGCAGCGAAACGCGGGGGGGCTACGGTAGGTACGAGCAGTACTTC.

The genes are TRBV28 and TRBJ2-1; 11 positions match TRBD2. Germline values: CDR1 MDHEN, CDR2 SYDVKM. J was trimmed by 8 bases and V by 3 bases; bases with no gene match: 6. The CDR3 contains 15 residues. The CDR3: CASSFGPSGRYEQFF. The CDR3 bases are TGTGCCAGCAGTTTTGGTCCTAGCGGGAGGTATGAGCAGTTCTTC. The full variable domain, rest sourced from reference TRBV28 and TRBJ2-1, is DVKVTQSSRYLVKRTGEKVFLECVQDMDHENMFWYRQDPGLGLRLIYFSYDVKMKEKGDIPEGYSVSREKKERFSLILESASTNQTSMYLCASSFGPSGRYEQFFGPGTRLTVL.

CDR3 nucleotides: TGTGCCACCAGCAGAGATAGCGGGGACTACAATGAGCAGTTCTTC. It specifies CATSRDSGDYNEQFF. The rearrangement joins TRBV15 to TRBJ2-1; TRBD2 aligns across 8 bases. CDR3 length: 15 amino acids. CDR1 LNHNV and CDR2 YYDKDF come from the germline V gene (reference sequence). The V and J ends lost 0 bases and 3 bases, in that order; junction bases with no gene match: 1.